Below, one T cell receptor beta chain is given with its context. These data come from a study of blood T cell repertoires in COVID-19. Study overall: T cells, B-cell-depleted T cells, or PBMCs supplied cDNA or gDNA.

This CDR3 has 17 residues. Deletions cut 1 base from V and 0 bases from J, with 10 bases between. The germline V gene has CDR1 LNHNV and CDR2 YYDKDF (reference sequence). The repertoire was sequenced with immunoSEQ multiplex PCR; TCRdb's copy has only in-frame clones and lacks some. The sample shows 250,000 or so clones, about 89% of them seen only once. Participants reported their clinical history, and cohort assignment relied on those reports. This TCR came from a human donor in a cohort exposed to, infected with or recovered from COVID-19 (not recorded which). The donor label of this sample is uncertain. The sequencing input was PBMCs or T cells enriched from blood (not recorded which). The chain is built from TRBV15 and TRBJ1-6; D might be TRBD1 (5 bases). This CDR3 is CATSRGGGSSYNSPLHF. CDR3 in DNA: TGTGCCACCAGCAGAGGGGGCGGCAGCTCCTATAATTCACCCCTCCACTTT.